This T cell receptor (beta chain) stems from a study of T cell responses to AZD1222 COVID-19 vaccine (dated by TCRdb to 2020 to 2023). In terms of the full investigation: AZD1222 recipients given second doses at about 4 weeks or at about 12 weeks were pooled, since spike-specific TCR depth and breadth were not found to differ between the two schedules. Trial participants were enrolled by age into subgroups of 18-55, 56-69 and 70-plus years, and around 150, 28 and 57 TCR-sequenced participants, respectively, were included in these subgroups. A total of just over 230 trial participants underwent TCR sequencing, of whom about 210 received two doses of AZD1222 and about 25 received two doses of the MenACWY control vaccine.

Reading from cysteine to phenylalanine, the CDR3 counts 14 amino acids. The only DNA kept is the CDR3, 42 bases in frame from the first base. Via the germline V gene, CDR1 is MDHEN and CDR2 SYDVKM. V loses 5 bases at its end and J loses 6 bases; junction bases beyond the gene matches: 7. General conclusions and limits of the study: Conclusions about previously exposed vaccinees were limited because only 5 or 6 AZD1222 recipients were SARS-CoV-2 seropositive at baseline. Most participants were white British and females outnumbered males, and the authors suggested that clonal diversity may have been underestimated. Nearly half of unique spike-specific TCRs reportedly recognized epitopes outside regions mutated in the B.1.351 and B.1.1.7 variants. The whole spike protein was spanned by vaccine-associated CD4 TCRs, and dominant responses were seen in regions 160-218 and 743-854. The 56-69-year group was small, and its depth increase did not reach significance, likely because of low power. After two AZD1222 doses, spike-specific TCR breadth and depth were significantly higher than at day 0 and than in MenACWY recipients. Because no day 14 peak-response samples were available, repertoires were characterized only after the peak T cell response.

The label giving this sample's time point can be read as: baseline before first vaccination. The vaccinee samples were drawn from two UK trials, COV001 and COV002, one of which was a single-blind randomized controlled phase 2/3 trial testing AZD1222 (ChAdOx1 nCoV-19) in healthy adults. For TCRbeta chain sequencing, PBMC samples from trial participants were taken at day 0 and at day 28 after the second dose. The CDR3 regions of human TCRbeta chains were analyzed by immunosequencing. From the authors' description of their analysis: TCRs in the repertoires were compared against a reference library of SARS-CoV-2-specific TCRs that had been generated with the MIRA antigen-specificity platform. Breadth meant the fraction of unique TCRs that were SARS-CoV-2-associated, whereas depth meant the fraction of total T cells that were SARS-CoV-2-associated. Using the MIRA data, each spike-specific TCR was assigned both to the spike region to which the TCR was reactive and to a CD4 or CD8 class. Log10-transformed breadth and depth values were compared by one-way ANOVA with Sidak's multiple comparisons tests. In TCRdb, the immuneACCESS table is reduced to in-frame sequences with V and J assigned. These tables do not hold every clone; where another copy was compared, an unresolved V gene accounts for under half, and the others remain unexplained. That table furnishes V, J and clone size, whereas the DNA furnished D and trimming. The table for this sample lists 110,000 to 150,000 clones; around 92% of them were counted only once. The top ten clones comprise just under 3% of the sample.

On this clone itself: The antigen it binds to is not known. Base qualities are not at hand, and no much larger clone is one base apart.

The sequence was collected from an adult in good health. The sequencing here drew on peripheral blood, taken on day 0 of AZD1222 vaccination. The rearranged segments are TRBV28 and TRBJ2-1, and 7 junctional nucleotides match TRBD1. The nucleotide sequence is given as TGTGCCAGCAGTAGGCCCGACAGGGCCAATGAGCAGTTCTTC. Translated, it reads CASSRPDRANEQFF.